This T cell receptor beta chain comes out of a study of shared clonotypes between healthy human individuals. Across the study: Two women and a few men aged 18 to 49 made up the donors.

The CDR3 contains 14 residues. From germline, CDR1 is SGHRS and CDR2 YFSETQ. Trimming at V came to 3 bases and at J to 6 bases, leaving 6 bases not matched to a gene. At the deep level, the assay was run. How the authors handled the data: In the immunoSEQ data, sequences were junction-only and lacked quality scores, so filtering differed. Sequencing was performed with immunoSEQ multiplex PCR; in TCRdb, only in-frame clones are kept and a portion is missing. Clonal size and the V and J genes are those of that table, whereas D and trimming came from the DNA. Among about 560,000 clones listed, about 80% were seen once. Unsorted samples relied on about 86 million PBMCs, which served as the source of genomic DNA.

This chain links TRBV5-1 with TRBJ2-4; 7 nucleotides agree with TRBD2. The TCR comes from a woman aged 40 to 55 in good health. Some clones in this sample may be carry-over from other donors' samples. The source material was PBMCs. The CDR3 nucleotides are TGCGCCAGCAGCTGGGGAACGGGAGGAAACATTCAGTACTTC. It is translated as CASSWGTGGNIQYF.